This T cell receptor beta chain was sequenced in a study of T cell responses to AZD1222 COVID-19 vaccine. Some clones are missing from TCRdb's copy, which holds only in-frame ones; the method was immunoSEQ multiplex PCR. The sample shows about 88,000 clones, about 90% of them seen only once. Germline V gene data show CDR1 as MNHEY and CDR2 as SMNVEV (reference sequence). Between the trimmed V and J ends, which lost 2 bases and 4 bases, there was a span of 17 bases. This CDR3 contains 16 residues. A word on this clone: Antigen: not known.

General study results and limits: Nearly half of spike-specific TCRs reportedly target unmutated variant regions. The donor group comprised mostly white British people and more females; the analysis possibly underestimated clonal diversity.

The sample here was peripheral blood, taken on day 0 of AZD1222 vaccination. The chain links TRBV27 to TRBJ1-2; tentative D call: TRBD1 (5 bases). This TCR was recovered from an adult in good health. CDR3: CASSLASVQDPYGYTF. CDR3 in DNA: TGTGCCAGCAGTTTAGCTTCGGTACAGGACCCCTATGGCTACACCTTC.